This entry lists 8 T cell receptor beta chains sequenced from one sample in a study of T cells in tuberculosis. The table came from immunoSEQ multiplex PCR; TCRdb's copy has only in-frame clones and leaves some out. Here the sample spans under 35,000 clones, roughly 95% being singletons. Sequencing was performed on PBMCs. The receptor source for this set is a donor aged 10 to 29 with latent tuberculosis or without tuberculosis infection.

The genes are TRBV18 and TRBJ1-1; 7 bases map to TRBD1. Germline values: CDR1 KGHSH, CDR2 LQKENI. After removal of 6 bases from V and 7 bases from J, the junction contained 14 bases not matched to a gene. The CDR3 runs 15 residues. As DNA, the CDR3 is TGTGCCAGCTCCCCGAGAGCGCAGGGGGATAATGAAGCTTTCTTT. This translates into CASSPRAQGDNEAFF.

The rearrangement links TRBV18 to TRBJ1-1; 7 nucleotides align to TRBD1. CDR3 size: 13 residues. V shed 5 bases, J shed 3 bases, and the junction held 3 bases outside the gene matches. CDR1 is KGHSH and CDR2 is LQKENI in the germline V gene. The CDR3 region is CASSSDRDTEAFF. The DNA for the CDR3 is TGTGCCAGCTCATCAGACAGGGACACTGAAGCTTTCTTT.

The chain employs TRBV2 and TRBJ2-1; maybe TRBD1 (5 bases). The CDR3 sequence is 15 residues long. CDR1 is SNHLY, CDR2 FYNNEI, per germline. Deletions cut 6 bases from V and 1 base from J, with 13 bases between. The CDR3 reads CASRNRFLSYNEQFF. The CDR3 DNA is TGTGCCAGCAGAAACAGGTTCCTTTCCTACAATGAGCAGTTCTTC. The variable domain in full, with the rest retrieved from reference TRBV2 and TRBJ2-1, is EPEVTQTPSHQVTQMGQEVILRCVPISNHLYFYWYRQILGQKVEFLVSFYNNEISEKSEIFDDQFSVERPDGSNFTLKIRSTKLEDSAMYFCASRNRFLSYNEQFFGPGTRLTVL.

The chain carries TRBV5-1 and TRBJ2-5; 9 bases match TRBD1. This CDR3 has 14 amino acids. With 2 bases clipped from V and 5 bases from J, the junction kept 4 bases outside the gene matches. The V gene's germline CDR1 is SGHRS and CDR2 YFSETQ. The CDR3 DNA is TGCGCCAGCAGCTTAACAGGGGGCGGGGAGACCCAGTACTTC. As protein: CASSLTGGGETQYF.

The genes are TRBV6-6 and TRBJ1-1; D might be TRBD1 (5 bases). Trimming cost V 2 bases and J 1 base, with 8 bases left between them. CDR1 and CDR2 from the germline V gene are MNHNY and SVGAGI (reference sequence). CDR3 size: 14 residues. Here the CDR3 DNA reads TGTGCCAGCAGTTACCAGGGAGGGAACACTGAAGCTTTCTTT. Protein: CASSYQGGNTEAFF.

This chain links TRBV18 with TRBJ2-7; 8 bases are a match to TRBD2. V dropped 2 bases and J dropped 1; count of bases not matched to a gene: 4. Germline CDR1 reads KGHSH; CDR2 reads LQKENI. CDR3 size: 15 residues. The CDR3 coding sequence is TGTGCCAGCTCACCAGCGAGCGGGAGATCCTACGAGCAGTACTTC. Translating it yields CASSPASGRSYEQYF.

The CDR3 reads CASSQDSSSLRATNEKLFF. The CDR3 nucleotides read TGCGCCAGCAGCCAAGATTCCTCTAGCTTGCGGGCAACTAATGAAAAACTGTTTTTT. This chain connects TRBV4-1 to TRBJ1-4; D ambiguous. Trimming removed 0 bases from V and 0 bases from J, with 17 bases in between. The CDR3 spans 19 residues. Germline CDR1 reads MGHRA; CDR2 reads YSYEKL.

This chain uses TRBV9 with TRBJ2-1, with 16 nucleotides matching TRBD2. V gave up 3 bases and J gave up 9 bases; unmatched junction bases: 6. The length of the CDR3 is 16 residues. The V gene's germline CDR1 is SGDLS and CDR2 YYNGEE. The CDR3 spells CASSASGTSGRAEQFF. The CDR3 nucleotides read TGTGCCAGCAGCGCATCCGGGACTAGCGGGAGGGCTGAGCAGTTCTTC.